This entry lists 25 T cell receptor beta chains sequenced from one sample in a study of Graves' ophthalmopathy and Graves' hyperthyroidism. RNA transcripts provided the template for amplifying TCR beta CDR3 regions. First-round RT-PCR relied on HTBI primers, and a second-round multiplex PCR came next. Each CDR3 protein gets one entry after TCRdb re-called the multiplex PCR reads with MiXCR. The sample has roughly 410,000 distinct CDR3 sequences, roughly 14% seen once. Specimen: peripheral blood. The receptors were sampled from a woman aged 18-29 years with stable Graves' hyperthyroidism.

The chain uses TRBV7-2 and TRBJ2-5; unclear D gene. CDR3 length: 13 amino acids. The germline V gene encodes CDR1 SGHTA and CDR2 FQGNSA. The germline V and J ends were trimmed by 8 bases and 2 bases, with 12 bases remaining between them. CDR3 DNA sequence: TGTGCCAGCGCGCAGATAACTCAAGAGACCCAGTACTTC. Translated, it gives CASAQITQETQYF.

This clonotype was recorded many times. This sequence joins TRBV5-1 and TRBJ1-1, with 10 bases fitting TRBD1. The V gene's germline CDR1 is SGHRS and CDR2 YFSETQ. The CDR3 is made up of 16 amino acids. The J segment lost 2 bases and the V segment lost 5 bases, leaving 9 bases of the junction unmatched. CDR3 residues: CASRGDPTGGNTEAFF. In DNA, the CDR3 is TGCGCCAGCAGAGGGGACCCGACAGGGGGCAACACTGAAGCTTTCTTT. The full variable domain, in which reference TRBV5-1 and TRBJ1-1 provide the parts outside the CDR3, is KAGVTQTPRYLIKTRGQQVTLSCSPISGHRSVSWYQQTPGQGLQFLFEYFSETQRNKGNFPGRFSGRQFSNSRSEMNVSTLELGDSALYLCASRGDPTGGNTEAFFGQGTRLTVV.

This clonotype was observed many times. The chain has TRBV6-1 and TRBJ2-5; tentatively, D is TRBD2 (6 bases). The CDR3 covers 15 residues. V lost 6 bases, J lost 1 base, and 15 bases lay in between. The germline V gene encodes CDR1 MNHNS and CDR2 SASEGT. CDR3 protein: CASSTGGSVQETQYF. In DNA, the CDR3 is TGTGCCAGCAGCACCGGAGGGTCGGTCCAAGAGACCCAGTACTTC.

This clonotype was counted at least ten times. V is TRBV6-4 and J is TRBJ1-5, with TRBD1 identical over 8 bases. The CDR3 runs to 16 residues. Germline V lookup: CDR1 MRHNA, CDR2 SNTAGT. V lost 6 bases, J lost 1 base, and 8 bases stayed unmatched. Here the CDR3 reads CASRGGQERSNQPQHF. The CDR3 DNA follows: TGTGCCAGCAGGGGGGGACAGGAACGGAGCAATCAGCCCCAGCATTTT.

This clonotype has at least ten counts. V is TRBV6-1 and J is TRBJ2-4; 8 nucleotides align to TRBD1. This CDR3 is 14 amino acids long. The germline V gene encodes CDR1 MNHNS and CDR2 SASEGT. V lost 5 bases, J lost 6 bases, and 6 bases stayed unmatched. DNA of the CDR3: TGTGCCAGCAGTAAACAGGGGGTCGGAAACATTCAGTACTTC. Translated, it gives CASSKQGVGNIQYF.

This clonotype was observed at least ten times. This rearrangement joins TRBV19 to TRBJ2-7; 8 bases fit TRBD2. Trimming took 10 bases from V and 5 from J; bases not matched to a gene: 16. This CDR3 region has 15 residues. The germline V gene has CDR1 LNHDA and CDR2 SQIVND (reference sequence). The CDR3 protein is CATTRGGLAGDEQYF. The DNA for the CDR3 is TGTGCCACCACCCGGGGCGGGCTAGCGGGTGACGAGCAGTACTTC.

This clonotype was recorded at least ten times. The chain links TRBV6-5 to TRBJ1-5, with TRBD1 as a possible D gene (5 bases). V was shortened by 2 bases and J by 1 base, with 12 bases between the two germline ends. This CDR3 region has 16 residues. CDR1 and CDR2 (germline): MNHEY, SVGAGI. CDR3 DNA sequence: TGTGCCAGCAGTTACCCCTTACGACAGAGCAATCAGCCCCAGCATTTT. Residues: CASSYPLRQSNQPQHF.

This clonotype was detected only a few times. The chain is built from TRBV4-1 and TRBJ2-2; possibly TRBD2 for D (5 bases). This CDR3 comprises 16 residues. V lost 1 base, J lost 5 bases, and 14 bases lay in between. Germline V gene data show CDR1 as MGHRA and CDR2 as YSYEKL. DNA of the CDR3: TGCGCCAGCAGCCAAGTCCCTAGCAGCAGTACCGGGGAGCTGTTTTTT. Its protein is CASSQVPSSSTGELFF.

This clonotype was detected many times. V and J are TRBV10-3 and TRBJ1-1; a possible D gene is TRBD1 (5 bases). This CDR3 comprises 14 residues. Trimming stripped 3 bases from V and 3 bases from J, with 11 bases between. Germline-derived CDR1 and CDR2 are ENHRY and SYGVKD. This CDR3 is CAISEGVRYTEAFF. CDR3 bases: TGTGCCATCAGTGAAGGGGTTAGGTACACTGAAGCTTTCTTT.

The V call is TRBV10-3, the J call TRBJ2-7; 14 nucleotides line up with TRBD2. Germline V gives CDR1 ENHRY, CDR2 SYGVKD. CDR3 length: 17 residues. V lost 4 bases, J lost 2 bases, and 7 bases stayed unmatched. The CDR3 DNA reads TGTGCCATCAGTGTAGGGACTAGCGGGGGAAATACCTACGAGCAGTACTTC. Its protein is CAISVGTSGGNTYEQYF.

This clonotype was counted at least ten times. The rearrangement uses TRBV7-3 and TRBJ2-2; TRBD2 aligns across 11 bases. The length of the CDR3 is 16 residues. Looked up from germline, CDR1 is SGHTA and CDR2 is FQGTGA. J was trimmed by 6 bases and V by 6 bases; bases with no gene match: 9. This chain's CDR3 is CASRAIAGGPSGELFF. As DNA, the CDR3 is TGTGCCAGCAGAGCGATAGCGGGGGGGCCGTCCGGGGAGCTGTTTTTT.

This clonotype appeared a few times. The chain links TRBV7-2 to TRBJ2-2; no firm D call. V lost 1 base to trimming and J lost 3 bases, with 6 bases between them. The CDR3 sequence is 14 residues long. Germline CDR1 and CDR2: SGHTA and FQGNSA. DNA for the CDR3: TGTGCCAGCAGCTTAGATTGGCACACCGGGGAGCTGTTTTTT. Translated: CASSLDWHTGELFF.

A few counts support this clonotype. The V call is TRBV19, the J call TRBJ1-3; 8 bases match TRBD1. The CDR3 extends over 17 amino acids. Germline-derived CDR1 and CDR2 are LNHDA and SQIVND (reference sequence). With 5 bases clipped from V and 0 bases from J, the junction kept 9 bases outside the gene matches. The CDR3 region is CASSPRTGRSSGNTIYF. Written as DNA, the CDR3 is TGTGCCAGTAGTCCCCGGACAGGGCGCTCCTCTGGAAACACCATATATTTT.

This chain joins TRBV24-1 and TRBJ2-7; D assignment may be TRBD1 or TRBD2 (5 bases each). The germline V and J ends were trimmed by 5 bases and 2 bases, with 12 bases remaining between them. The CDR3 is 14 residues long. Germline-derived CDR1 and CDR2 are KGHDR and SFDVKD. The CDR3 is CATSAGPQTYEQYF. CDR3 bases: TGTGCCACCAGTGCGGGACCGCAAACCTACGAGCAGTACTTC.

This clonotype was observed a handful of times. This chain connects TRBV2 to TRBJ2-7, with a tentative D call TRBD1 (6 bases). The germline V gene has CDR1 SNHLY and CDR2 FYNNEI. V dropped 6 bases and J dropped 2 bases, with 20 bases sitting between them. This CDR3 contains 16 residues. CDR3 nucleotide sequence: TGTGCCAGCAGCCCATCCTACCGAGAGGGGGCCTACGAGCAGTACTTC. Translated: CASSPSYREGAYEQYF.

V gene TRBV15 combines with J gene TRBJ2-4, with TRBD2 as a possible D gene (6 bases). This CDR3 region has 17 residues. Germline V gene sequence: CDR1 LNHNV, CDR2 YYDKDF (reference sequence). Trimming took 3 bases from V and 1 from J, leaving 16 bases between them. In nucleotides, the CDR3 is TGTGCCACCAGCAGGGGCCCGGGGGACTTCGCCAAAAACATTCAGTACTTC. This sequence encodes CATSRGPGDFAKNIQYF.

This clonotype was recorded many times. The V gene is TRBV7-9, the J gene TRBJ2-5; no definite D call. V lost 3 bases and J 1 base, leaving 6 bases between the germline ends. The CDR3 spans 13 residues. Germline CDR1 reads SEHNR; CDR2 reads FQNEAQ (reference sequence). The CDR3 nucleotides are TGTGCCAGCAGCTTTAGCAGCCAAGAGACCCAGTACTTC. It translates to CASSFSSQETQYF.

Regarding this clonotype: A read error may be the cause here, since a much bigger clone is one base away. This sequence joins TRBV11-2 and TRBJ1-6; D perhaps matches TRBD1 (6 bases). This CDR3 spans 15 amino acids. From germline, CDR1 is SGHAT and CDR2 FQNNGV. DNA of the CDR3: TGTGCCAGCAGCCAAGTGACAGGACCGAGGTCACACCTCCACTTT. As protein: CASSQVTGPRSHLHF.

This sequence joins TRBV5-1 and TRBJ1-6; D uncertain. CDR1 is SGHRS, CDR2 YFSETQ, per germline. This CDR3 is 13 amino acids long. The V end was cut by 4 bases, the J end by 13 bases, with 15 bases between. CDR3 loop: CASSEDGRIPLHF. CDR3 bases: TGCGCCAGCAGCGAGGACGGCCGAATCCCCCTCCACTTT.

The sample holds a few counts of this clonotype. The CDR3 DNA is TGTGCCAGCAGCTTAGTAGGGCTGCCGAACGCCGAGCAGTACTTC. It yields the protein CASSLVGLPNAEQYF. The rearrangement links TRBV7-9 to TRBJ2-7; D gene uncertain. The CDR3 contains 15 residues. The germline CDR1 and CDR2 sequences are SEHNR and FQNEAQ (reference sequence). Trimming cost V 1 base and J 6 bases, with 16 bases left between them.

The chain uses TRBV7-8 and TRBJ2-5; TRBD2 matches at 7 bases. CDR1 and CDR2 (germline): SGHVS, FQNEAQ. The CDR3 contains 13 residues. Losses at the gene ends were 6 bases for V and 4 bases for J; bases not matched to a gene: 5. The CDR3 is CASRWGGTETQYF. The CDR3 nucleotides read TGTGCCAGCAGGTGGGGGGGTACAGAGACCCAGTACTTC.

The chain uses TRBV30 and TRBJ1-3; perhaps TRBD1 as D (5 bases). The CDR3 spans 14 residues. Germline V lookup: CDR1 GTSNPN, CDR2 SVGIG (reference sequence). Trimming removed 2 bases from V and 7 bases from J, with 15 bases in between. CDR3 bases: TGTGCCTGGAGTAGGCCAGGGCAAGTCAACACCATATATTTT. Translated, it gives CAWSRPGQVNTIYF.

This clonotype has a count of ten or more. The chain combines TRBV20-1 with TRBJ2-7; 11 bases map to TRBD1. V was clipped by 5 bases and J by 6 bases; unmatched bases: 9. CDR1 DFQATT and CDR2 SNEGSKA come from the germline V gene (reference sequence). CDR3 size: 14 residues. As DNA, the CDR3 is TGCAGTGCTTTTTCCGGGACAGGGGGTCTCGAGCAGTACTTC. It yields the protein CSAFSGTGGLEQYF.

This clonotype occurred many times. The chain employs TRBV19 and TRBJ1-1; D gene ambiguous. Germline CDR1 reads LNHDA; CDR2 reads SQIVND (reference sequence). Trimming cost V 5 bases and J 1 base, with 11 bases left between them. The CDR3 is 14 residues long. Here the CDR3 reads CASSSRGPNTEAFF. CDR3 nucleotide sequence: TGTGCCAGTAGTTCCCGGGGTCCGAACACTGAAGCTTTCTTT.

This clonotype was observed at least ten times. V and J are TRBV14 and TRBJ2-5; D not resolved. The CDR3 extends over 12 amino acids. Germline V gives CDR1 SGHDN, CDR2 FVKESK. Trimming left V 1 base short and J 5 bases short, with 5 bases between. CDR3 amino acids: CASSQGVETQYF. The CDR3, as DNA: TGTGCCAGCAGCCAAGGGGTGGAGACCCAGTACTTC.